This passage covers 4 T cell receptor beta chains from one sample sequenced in a study of cytomegalovirus exposure and HLA in healthy donors. PCR primers comprised 60 Vbeta and 13 Jbeta primers. Produced via immunoSEQ multiplex PCR; TCRdb's table is partial and in-frame only. Here the sample spans roughly 100,000 clones, approximately 86% being singletons. The source material was PBMCs. The receptors were sampled from a man aged 18 to 29 in good health and CMV-seronegative.

This chain uses TRBV7-2 with TRBJ2-5; the match to TRBD1 covers 9 bases. The germline V gene encodes CDR1 SGHTA and CDR2 FQGNSA. V gave up 5 bases and J gave up 5 bases; unmatched junction bases: 9. The CDR3 covers 15 residues. CDR3 loop: CASSQRTGVRETQYF. The CDR3 nucleotides are TGTGCCAGCAGCCAGAGGACAGGGGTGAGGGAGACCCAGTACTTC. Based on the CDR3 plus reference TRBV7-2 and TRBJ2-5, the full variable domain is GAGVSQSPSNKVTEKGKDVELRCDPISGHTALYWYRQSLGQGLEFLIYFQGNSAPDKSGLPSDRFSAERTGGSVSTLTIQRTQQEDSAVYLCASSQRTGVRETQYFGPGTRLLVL.

As to this clone: One junction end does not reproduce the germline sequence, and a read error may be involved. The chain links TRBV5-1 to TRBJ1-1; TRBD1 matches at 9 bases. Germline V gives CDR1 SGHRS, CDR2 YFSETQ. The CDR3 sequence is 16 residues long. Written as DNA, the CDR3 is TGCGCCAGCACCTTGGAACAGGGGGCGATGAACACTGAAGCTTTCTTT. It codes for CASTLEQGAMNTEAFF.

The chain employs TRBV11-3 and TRBJ2-2; tentative D call: TRBD2 (6 bases). Germline-derived CDR1 and CDR2 are SGHNT and YENEEA. CDR3 length equals 18 residues. Between the trimmed V and J ends, which lost 0 bases and 6 bases, there was a span of 20 bases. The CDR3 reads CASSLDGFRGSVPGELFF. In nucleotides, the CDR3 is TGTGCCAGCAGCTTAGATGGTTTTCGGGGGAGTGTCCCCGGGGAGCTGTTTTTT.

The rearrangement uses TRBV27 and TRBJ1-2, with a tentative D call TRBD1 (5 bases). Between the trimmed V and J ends, which lost 2 bases and 4 bases, there was a span of 11 bases. There are 14 residues in the CDR3. CDR1 MNHEY and CDR2 SMNVEV come from the germline V gene (reference sequence). The CDR3: CASSLGGGTYGYTF. CDR3 DNA sequence: TGTGCCAGCAGTTTAGGGGGAGGGACCTATGGCTACACCTTC.